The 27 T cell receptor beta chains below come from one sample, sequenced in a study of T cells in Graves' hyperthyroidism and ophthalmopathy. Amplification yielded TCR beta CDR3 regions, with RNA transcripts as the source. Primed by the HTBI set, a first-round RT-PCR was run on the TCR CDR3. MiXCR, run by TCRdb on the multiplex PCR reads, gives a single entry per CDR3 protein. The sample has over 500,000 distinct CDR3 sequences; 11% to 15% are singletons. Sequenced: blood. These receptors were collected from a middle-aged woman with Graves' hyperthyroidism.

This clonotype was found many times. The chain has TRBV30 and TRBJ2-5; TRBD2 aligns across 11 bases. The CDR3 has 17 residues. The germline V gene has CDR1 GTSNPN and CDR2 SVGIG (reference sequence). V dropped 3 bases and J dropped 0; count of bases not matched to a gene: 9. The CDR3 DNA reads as TGTGCCTGGAGAGGCAGAGGGACTAGCGGCTACCAAGAGACCCAGTACTTC. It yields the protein CAWRGRGTSGYQETQYF.

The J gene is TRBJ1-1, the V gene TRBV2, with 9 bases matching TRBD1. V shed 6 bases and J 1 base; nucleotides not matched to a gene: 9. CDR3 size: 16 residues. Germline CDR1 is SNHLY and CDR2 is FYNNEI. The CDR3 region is CASRQGAGQGNTEAFF. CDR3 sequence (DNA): TGTGCCAGCAGACAAGGCGCGGGACAGGGGAACACTGAAGCTTTCTTT.

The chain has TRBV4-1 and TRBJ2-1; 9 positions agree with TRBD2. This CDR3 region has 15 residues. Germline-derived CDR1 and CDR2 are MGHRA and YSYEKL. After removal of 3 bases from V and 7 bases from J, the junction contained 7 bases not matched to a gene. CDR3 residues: CASSHITGLANEQFF. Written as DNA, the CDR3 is TGCGCCAGCAGCCATATAACGGGACTAGCTAATGAGCAGTTCTTC.

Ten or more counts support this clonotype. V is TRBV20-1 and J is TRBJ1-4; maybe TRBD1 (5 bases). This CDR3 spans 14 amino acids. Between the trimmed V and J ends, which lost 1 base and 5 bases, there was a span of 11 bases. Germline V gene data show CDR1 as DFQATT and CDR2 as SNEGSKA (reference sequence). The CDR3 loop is CSARGQGRNEKLFF. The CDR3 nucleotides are TGCAGTGCTAGAGGGCAGGGAAGGAATGAAAAACTGTTTTTT.

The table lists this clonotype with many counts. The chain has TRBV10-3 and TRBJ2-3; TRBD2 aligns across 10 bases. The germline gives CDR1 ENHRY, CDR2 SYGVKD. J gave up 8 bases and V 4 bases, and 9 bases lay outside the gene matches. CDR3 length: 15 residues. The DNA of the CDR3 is TGTGCCATCAGTGGTTCTAGCGGGAGTGGAGGTACGCAGTATTTT. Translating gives CAISGSSGSGGTQYF.

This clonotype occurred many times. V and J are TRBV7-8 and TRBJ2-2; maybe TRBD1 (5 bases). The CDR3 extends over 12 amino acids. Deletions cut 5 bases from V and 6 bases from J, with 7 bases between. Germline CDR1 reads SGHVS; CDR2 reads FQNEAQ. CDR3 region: CASSPGSGELFF. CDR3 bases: TGTGCCAGCAGCCCAGGGTCCGGGGAGCTGTTTTTT.

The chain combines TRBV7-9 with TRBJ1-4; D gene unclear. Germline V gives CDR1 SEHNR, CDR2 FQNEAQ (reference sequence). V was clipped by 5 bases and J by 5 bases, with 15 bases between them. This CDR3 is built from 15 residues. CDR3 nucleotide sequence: TGTGCCAGCAGCCCCCCGGCGGATGAGAATGAAAAACTGTTTTTT. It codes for CASSPPADENEKLFF.

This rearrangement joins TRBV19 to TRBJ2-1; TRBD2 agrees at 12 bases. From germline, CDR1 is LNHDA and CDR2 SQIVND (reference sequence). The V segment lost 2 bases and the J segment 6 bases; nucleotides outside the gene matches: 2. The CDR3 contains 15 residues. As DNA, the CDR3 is TGTGCCAGTAGTATACTAGCGGGAGGGACCAATGAGCAGTTCTTC. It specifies CASSILAGGTNEQFF.

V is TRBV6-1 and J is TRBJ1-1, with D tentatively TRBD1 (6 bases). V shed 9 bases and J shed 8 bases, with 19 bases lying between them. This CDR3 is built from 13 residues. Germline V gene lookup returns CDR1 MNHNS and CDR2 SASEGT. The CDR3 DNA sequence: TGTGCCAGTCGGGAAGGGACAAAAGGAGAAGCTTTCTTT. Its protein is CASREGTKGEAFF.

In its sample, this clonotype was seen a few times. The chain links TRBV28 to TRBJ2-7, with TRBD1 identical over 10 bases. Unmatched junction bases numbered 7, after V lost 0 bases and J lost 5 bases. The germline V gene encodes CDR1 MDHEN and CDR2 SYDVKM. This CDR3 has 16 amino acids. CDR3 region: CASSLWRGTGANEQYF. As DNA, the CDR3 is TGTGCCAGCAGTTTATGGCGGGGGACAGGGGCGAACGAGCAGTACTTC.

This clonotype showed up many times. This CDR3 reads CASSYSQGSGELFF. In DNA form, the CDR3 reads TGTGCCAGCAGTTACTCGCAGGGTTCCGGGGAGCTGTTTTTT. V and J are TRBV6-5 and TRBJ2-2, with D possibly matching TRBD1 (5 bases). The V gene's germline CDR1 is MNHEY and CDR2 SVGAGI. V lost 0 bases and J lost 6, with 8 bases in between. There are 14 residues in the CDR3.

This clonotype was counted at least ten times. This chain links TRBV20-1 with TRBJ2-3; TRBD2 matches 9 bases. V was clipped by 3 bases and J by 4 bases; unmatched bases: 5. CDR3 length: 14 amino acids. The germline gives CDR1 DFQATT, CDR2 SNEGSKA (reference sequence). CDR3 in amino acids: CSASTLAGPDTQYF. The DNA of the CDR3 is TGCAGTGCTAGTACCCTAGCGGGACCAGATACGCAGTATTTT.

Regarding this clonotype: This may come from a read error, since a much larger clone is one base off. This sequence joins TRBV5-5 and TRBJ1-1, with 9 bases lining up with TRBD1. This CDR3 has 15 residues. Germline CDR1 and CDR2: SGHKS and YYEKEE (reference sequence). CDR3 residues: CASSLAWDRDSETFF. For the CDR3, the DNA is TGTGCCAGCAGCTTGGCCTGGGACAGGGATTCTGAAACTTTCTTT.

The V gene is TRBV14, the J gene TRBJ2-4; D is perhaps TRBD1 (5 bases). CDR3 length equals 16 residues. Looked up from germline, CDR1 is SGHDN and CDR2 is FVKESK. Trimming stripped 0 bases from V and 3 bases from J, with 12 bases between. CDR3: CASSQDVRVGKNIQYF. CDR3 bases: TGTGCCAGCAGCCAAGATGTCAGGGTGGGCAAAAACATTCAGTACTTC.

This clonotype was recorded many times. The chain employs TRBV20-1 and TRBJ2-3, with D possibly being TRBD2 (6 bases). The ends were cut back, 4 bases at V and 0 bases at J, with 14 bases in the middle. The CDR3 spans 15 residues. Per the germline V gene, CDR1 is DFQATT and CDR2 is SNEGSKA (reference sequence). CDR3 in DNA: TGCAGTGCTATTCTTTCGGGGGTGAGCACAGATACGCAGTATTTT. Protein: CSAILSGVSTDTQYF.

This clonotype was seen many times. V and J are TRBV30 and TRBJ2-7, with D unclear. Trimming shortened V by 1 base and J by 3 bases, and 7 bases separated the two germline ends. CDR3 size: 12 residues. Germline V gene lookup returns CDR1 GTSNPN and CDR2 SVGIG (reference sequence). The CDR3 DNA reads TGTGCCTGGAGTGAAGTGAACTACGAGCAGTACTTC. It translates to CAWSEVNYEQYF.

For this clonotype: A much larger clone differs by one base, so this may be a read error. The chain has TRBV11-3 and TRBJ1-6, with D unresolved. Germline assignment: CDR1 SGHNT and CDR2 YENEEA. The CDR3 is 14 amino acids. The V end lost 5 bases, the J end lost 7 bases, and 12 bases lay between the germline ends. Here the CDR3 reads CASSLMRTNSPLHF. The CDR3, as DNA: TGTGCCAGCAGCCTCATGAGAACAAATTCACCCCTCCACTTT.

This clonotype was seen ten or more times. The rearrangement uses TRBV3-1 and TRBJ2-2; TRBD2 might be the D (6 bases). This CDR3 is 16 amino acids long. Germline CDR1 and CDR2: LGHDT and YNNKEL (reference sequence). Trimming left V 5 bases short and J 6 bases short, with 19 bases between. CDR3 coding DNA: TGTGCCAGCAGCATCATAGAGGAGGGAGAGGCCGGGGAGCTGTTTTTT. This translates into CASSIIEEGEAGELFF.

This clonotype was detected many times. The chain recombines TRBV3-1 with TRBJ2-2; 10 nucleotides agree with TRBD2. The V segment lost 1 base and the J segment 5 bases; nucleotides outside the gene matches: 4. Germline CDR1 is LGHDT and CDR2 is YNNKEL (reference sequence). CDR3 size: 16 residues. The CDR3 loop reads CASSQALAGRTGELFF. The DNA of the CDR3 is TGTGCCAGCAGCCAAGCACTAGCGGGACGGACCGGGGAGCTGTTTTTT.

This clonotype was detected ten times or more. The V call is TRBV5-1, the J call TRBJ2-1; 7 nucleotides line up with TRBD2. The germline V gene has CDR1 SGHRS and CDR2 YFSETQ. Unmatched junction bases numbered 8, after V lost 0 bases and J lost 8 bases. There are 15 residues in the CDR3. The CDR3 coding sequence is TGCGCCAGCAGCTTGGCGACTAGCCGCGGGGATGAGCAGTTCTTC. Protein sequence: CASSLATSRGDEQFF.

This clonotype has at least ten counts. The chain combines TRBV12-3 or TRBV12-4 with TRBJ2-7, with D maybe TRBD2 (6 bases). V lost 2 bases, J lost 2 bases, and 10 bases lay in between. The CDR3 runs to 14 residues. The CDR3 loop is CASSLSSGPYEQYF. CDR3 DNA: TGTGCCAGCAGTTTATCCAGCGGGCCCTACGAGCAGTACTTC.

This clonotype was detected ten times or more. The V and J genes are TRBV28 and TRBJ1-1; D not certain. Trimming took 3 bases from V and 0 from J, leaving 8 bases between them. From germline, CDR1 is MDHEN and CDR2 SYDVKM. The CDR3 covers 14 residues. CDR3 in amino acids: CASSFHSLNTEAFF. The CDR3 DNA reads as TGTGCCAGCAGTTTCCACAGCCTGAACACTGAAGCTTTCTTT.

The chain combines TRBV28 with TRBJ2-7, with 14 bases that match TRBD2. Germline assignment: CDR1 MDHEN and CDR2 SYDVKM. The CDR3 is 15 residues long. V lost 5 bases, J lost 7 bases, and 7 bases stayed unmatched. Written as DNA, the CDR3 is TGTGCCAGCAGTACGGGACTAGCGGGAGTTGTAGAGCAGTACTTC. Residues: CASSTGLAGVVEQYF. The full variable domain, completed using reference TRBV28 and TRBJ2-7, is DVKVTQSSRYLVKRTGEKVFLECVQDMDHENMFWYRQDPGLGLRLIYFSYDVKMKEKGDIPEGYSVSREKKERFSLILESASTNQTSMYLCASSTGLAGVVEQYFGPGTRLTVT.

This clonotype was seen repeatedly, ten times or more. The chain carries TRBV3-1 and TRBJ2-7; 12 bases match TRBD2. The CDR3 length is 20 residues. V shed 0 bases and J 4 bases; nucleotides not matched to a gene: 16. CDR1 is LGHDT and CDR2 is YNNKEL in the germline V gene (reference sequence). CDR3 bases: TGTGCCAGCAGCCAAGATGACGTAGTAAGTAGACTAGCGGGAGTTTACGAGCAGTACTTC. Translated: CASSQDDVVSRLAGVYEQYF.

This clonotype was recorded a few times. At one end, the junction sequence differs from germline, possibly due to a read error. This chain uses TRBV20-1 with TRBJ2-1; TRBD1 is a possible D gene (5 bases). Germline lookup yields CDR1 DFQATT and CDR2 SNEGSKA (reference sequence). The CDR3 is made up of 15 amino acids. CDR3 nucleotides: TGCAGTGCTAGGCTAGACAGCTACTCTAACAATGGGCAGTTCTTC. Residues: CSARLDSYSNNGQFF.

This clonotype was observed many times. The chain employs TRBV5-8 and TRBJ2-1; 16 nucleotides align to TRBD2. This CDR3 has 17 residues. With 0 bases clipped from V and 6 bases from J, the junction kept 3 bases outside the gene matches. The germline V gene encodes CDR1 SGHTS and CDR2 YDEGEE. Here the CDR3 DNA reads TGTGCCAGCAGCTTGGGGGGACTAGCGGGAGGGGGCAATGAGCAGTTCTTC. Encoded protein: CASSLGGLAGGGNEQFF.

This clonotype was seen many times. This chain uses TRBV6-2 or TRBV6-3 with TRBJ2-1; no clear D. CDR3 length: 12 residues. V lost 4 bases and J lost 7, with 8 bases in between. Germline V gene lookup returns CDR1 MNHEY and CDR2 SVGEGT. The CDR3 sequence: CASSSARNEQFF. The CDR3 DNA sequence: TGTGCCAGCAGTTCAGCTCGGAATGAGCAGTTCTTC.